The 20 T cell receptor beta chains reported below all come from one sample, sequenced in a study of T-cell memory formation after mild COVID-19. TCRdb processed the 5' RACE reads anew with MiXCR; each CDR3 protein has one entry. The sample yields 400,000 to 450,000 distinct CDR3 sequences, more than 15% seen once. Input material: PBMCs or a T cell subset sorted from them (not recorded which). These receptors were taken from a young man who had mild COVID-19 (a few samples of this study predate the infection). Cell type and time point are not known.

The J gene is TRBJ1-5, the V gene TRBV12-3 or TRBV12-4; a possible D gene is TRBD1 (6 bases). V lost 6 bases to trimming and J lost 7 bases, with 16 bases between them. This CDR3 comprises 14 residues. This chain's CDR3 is CASSTGWGGQPQHF. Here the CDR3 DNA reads TGTGCCAGCAGCACAGGGTGGGGTGGCCAGCCCCAGCATTTT.

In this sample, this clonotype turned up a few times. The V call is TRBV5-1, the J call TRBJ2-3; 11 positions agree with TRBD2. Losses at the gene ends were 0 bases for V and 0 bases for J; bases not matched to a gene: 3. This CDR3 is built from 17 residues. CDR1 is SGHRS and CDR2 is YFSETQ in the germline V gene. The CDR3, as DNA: TGCGCCAGCAGCTTGGGACTAGCGGGGAGGAGCACAGATACGCAGTATTTT. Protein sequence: CASSLGLAGRSTDTQYF. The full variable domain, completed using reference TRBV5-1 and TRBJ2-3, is KAGVTQTPRYLIKTRGQQVTLSCSPISGHRSVSWYQQTPGQGLQFLFEYFSETQRNKGNFPGRFSGRQFSNSRSEMNVSTLELGDSALYLCASSLGLAGRSTDTQYFGPGTRLTVL.

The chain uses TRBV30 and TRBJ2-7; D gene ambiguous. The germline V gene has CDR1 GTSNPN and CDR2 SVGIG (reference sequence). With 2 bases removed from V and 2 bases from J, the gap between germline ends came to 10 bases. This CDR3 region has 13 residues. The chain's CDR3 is CAWSLDEAYEQYF. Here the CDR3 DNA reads TGTGCCTGGAGTCTTGACGAGGCCTACGAGCAGTACTTC.

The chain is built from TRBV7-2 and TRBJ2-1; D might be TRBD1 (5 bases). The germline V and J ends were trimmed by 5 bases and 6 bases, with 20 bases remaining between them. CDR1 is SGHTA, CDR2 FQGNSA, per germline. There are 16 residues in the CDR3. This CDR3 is CASSGWGTVYSNEQFF. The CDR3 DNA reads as TGTGCCAGCAGCGGCTGGGGCACAGTGTATAGCAATGAGCAGTTCTTC.

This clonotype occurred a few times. The CDR3 loop is CASSQNSDIYEQYF. CDR3 in DNA: TGTGCCAGCAGCCAAAACTCGGACATCTACGAGCAGTACTTC. The chain has TRBV4-2 and TRBJ2-7, with D perhaps matching TRBD1 (5 bases). CDR3 length equals 14 residues. Trimming stripped 2 bases from V and 3 bases from J, with 11 bases between. From germline, CDR1 is LGHNA and CDR2 YNFKEQ.

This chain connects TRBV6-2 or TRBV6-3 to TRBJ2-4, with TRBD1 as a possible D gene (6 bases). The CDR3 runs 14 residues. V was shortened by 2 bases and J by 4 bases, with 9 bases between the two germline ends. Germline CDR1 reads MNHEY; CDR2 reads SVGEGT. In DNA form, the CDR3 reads TGTGCCAGCAGTTACCGGACAGTGAAAAACATTCAGTACTTC. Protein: CASSYRTVKNIQYF.

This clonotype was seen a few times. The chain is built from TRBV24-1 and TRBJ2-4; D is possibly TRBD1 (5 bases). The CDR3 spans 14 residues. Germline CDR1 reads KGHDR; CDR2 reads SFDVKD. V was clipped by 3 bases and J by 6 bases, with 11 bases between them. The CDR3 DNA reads TGTGCCACCAGTGATCCAGGGCCCCTAAACATTCAGTACTTC. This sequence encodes CATSDPGPLNIQYF.

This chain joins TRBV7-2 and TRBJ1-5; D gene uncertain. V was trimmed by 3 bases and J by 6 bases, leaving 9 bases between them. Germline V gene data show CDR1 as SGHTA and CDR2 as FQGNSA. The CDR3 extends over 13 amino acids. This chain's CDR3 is CASSFTELQPQHF. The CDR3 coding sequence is TGTGCCAGCAGCTTCACGGAACTTCAGCCCCAGCATTTT.

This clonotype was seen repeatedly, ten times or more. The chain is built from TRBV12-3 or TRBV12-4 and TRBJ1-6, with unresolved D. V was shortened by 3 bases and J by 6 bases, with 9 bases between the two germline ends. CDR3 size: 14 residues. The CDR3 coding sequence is TGTGCCAGCAGTTTTGCAGGCCTTAATTCACCCCTCCACTTT. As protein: CASSFAGLNSPLHF.

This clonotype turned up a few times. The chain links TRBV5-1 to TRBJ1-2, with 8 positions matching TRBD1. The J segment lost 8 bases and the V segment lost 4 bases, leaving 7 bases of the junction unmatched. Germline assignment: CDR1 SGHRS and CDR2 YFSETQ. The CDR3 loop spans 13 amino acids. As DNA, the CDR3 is TGCGCCAGCAGCACTGACAGGGGAAGGGGCTACACCTTC. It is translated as CASSTDRGRGYTF.

The CDR3 DNA follows: TGTGCCATCAGTGACCCTATAGGATTGAACACTGAAGCTTTCTTT. It codes for CAISDPIGLNTEAFF. The chain employs TRBV10-3 and TRBJ1-1; D remains unclear. The CDR3 has 15 residues. Germline CDR1 is ENHRY and CDR2 is SYGVKD. With 3 bases removed from V and 0 bases from J, the gap between germline ends came to 11 bases.

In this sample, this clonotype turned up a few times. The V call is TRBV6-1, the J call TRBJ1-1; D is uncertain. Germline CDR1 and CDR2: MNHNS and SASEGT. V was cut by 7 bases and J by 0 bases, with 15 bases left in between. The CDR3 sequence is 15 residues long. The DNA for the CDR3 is TGTGCCAGCACAGACACCTCGTTCATGAACACTGAAGCTTTCTTT. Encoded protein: CASTDTSFMNTEAFF.

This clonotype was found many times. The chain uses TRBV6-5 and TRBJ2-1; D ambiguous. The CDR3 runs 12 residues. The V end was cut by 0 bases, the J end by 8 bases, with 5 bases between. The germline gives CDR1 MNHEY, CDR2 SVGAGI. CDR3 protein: CASSYSDDEQFF. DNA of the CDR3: TGTGCCAGCAGTTACTCGGACGATGAGCAGTTCTTC.

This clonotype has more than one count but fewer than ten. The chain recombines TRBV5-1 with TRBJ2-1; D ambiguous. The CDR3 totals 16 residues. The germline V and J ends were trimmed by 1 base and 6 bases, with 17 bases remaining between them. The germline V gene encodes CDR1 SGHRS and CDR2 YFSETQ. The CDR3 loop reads CASSLHPGTFPNEQFF. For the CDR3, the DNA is TGCGCCAGCAGCTTGCATCCAGGAACATTCCCCAATGAGCAGTTCTTC.

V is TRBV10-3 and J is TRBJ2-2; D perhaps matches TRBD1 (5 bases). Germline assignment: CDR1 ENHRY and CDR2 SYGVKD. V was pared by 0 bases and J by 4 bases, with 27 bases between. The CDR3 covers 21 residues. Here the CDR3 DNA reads TGTGCCATCAGTGAGTCCCCCGGGCCCTATCGGATCGACAGTCGCACCGGGGAGCTGTTTTTT. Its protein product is CAISESPGPYRIDSRTGELFF.

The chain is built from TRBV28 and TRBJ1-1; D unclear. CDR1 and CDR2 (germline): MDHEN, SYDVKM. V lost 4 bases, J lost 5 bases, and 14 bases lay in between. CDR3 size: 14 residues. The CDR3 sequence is CASSSRAWRTEAFF. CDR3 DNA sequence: TGTGCCAGCAGTTCCCGCGCCTGGCGGACTGAAGCTTTCTTT.

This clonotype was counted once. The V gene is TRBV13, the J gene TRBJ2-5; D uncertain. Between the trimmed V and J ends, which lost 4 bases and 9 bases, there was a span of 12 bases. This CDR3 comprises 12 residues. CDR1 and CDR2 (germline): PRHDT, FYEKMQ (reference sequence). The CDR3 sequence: CASSSPGSPQYF. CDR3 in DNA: TGTGCCAGCAGCTCCCCCGGGTCCCCCCAGTACTTC.

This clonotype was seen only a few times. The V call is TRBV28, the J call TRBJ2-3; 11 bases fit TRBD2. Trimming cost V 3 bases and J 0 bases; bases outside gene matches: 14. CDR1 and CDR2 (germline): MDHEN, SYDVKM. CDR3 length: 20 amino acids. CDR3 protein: CASSFFASGGYASSTDTQYF. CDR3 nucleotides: TGTGCCAGCAGTTTTTTTGCTAGCGGGGGGTACGCCTCTAGCACAGATACGCAGTATTTT. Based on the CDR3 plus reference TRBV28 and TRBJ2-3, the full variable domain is DVKVTQSSRYLVKRTGEKVFLECVQDMDHENMFWYRQDPGLGLRLIYFSYDVKMKEKGDIPEGYSVSREKKERFSLILESASTNQTSMYLCASSFFASGGYASSTDTQYFGPGTRLTVL.

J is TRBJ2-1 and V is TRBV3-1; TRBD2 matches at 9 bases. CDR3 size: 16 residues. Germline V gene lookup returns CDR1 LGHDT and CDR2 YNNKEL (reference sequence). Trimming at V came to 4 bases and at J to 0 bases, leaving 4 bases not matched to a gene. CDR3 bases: TGTGCCAGCAGCCCTAGCGGGGCGCACTCCTACAATGAGCAGTTCTTC. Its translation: CASSPSGAHSYNEQFF.

CDR3 loop: CSVAGTGGYEQYF. CDR3 bases: TGCAGCGTAGCCGGGACAGGGGGCTACGAGCAGTACTTC. The chain joins TRBV29-1 to TRBJ2-7; TRBD1 matches at 11 bases. Looked up from germline, CDR1 is SQVTM and CDR2 is ANQGSEA. V trimming: 6 bases; J trimming: 3 bases; junction bases outside the gene matches: 4. The CDR3 is 13 amino acids.